The source of this T cell receptor (beta chain) is a study of blood T cell repertoires in COVID-19. At the level of the study: T cells, B-cell-depleted T cells, or PBMCs provided the cDNA or gDNA that served as material.

Unmatched junction bases numbered 6, after V lost 4 bases and J lost 0 bases. CDR3 length: 15 amino acids. Germline lookup yields CDR1 GTSNPN and CDR2 SVGIG (reference sequence). Sequencing used immunoSEQ multiplex PCR; TCRdb keeps in-frame clones, though not all of them. Of roughly 400,000 clones listed, 70% to 90% were seen once; the top ten hold around 2.1%. The sequence was obtained from a woman aged 40-49 years with acute COVID-19. This chain connects TRBV30 to TRBJ1-1, with 9 nucleotides matching TRBD1. The sample was PBMCs or T cells enriched from blood (not recorded which). The CDR3: CAWKKRDRVNTEAFF. In nucleotides, the CDR3 is TGTGCCTGGAAAAAGCGGGACAGGGTGAACACTGAAGCTTTCTTT.